Below, 5 T cell receptor beta chains from the same sample are listed, as sequenced in a study of blood T cell repertoires in COVID-19. Sequenced by immunoSEQ multiplex PCR; TCRdb stores in-frame clones only, minus some. Among about 80,000 clones, approximately 78% were seen once, and the ten largest hold approximately 25%. Input material: peripheral blood. All receptors derive from a human donor in a cohort sampled during active COVID-19.

The chain employs TRBV29-1 and TRBJ2-1, with 11 bases lining up with TRBD1. Germline V gene sequence: CDR1 SQVTM, CDR2 ANQGSEA. J was trimmed by 1 base and V by 2 bases; bases with no gene match: 4. The CDR3 length is 16 residues. The DNA of the CDR3 is TGCAGCGTTGAAACCGGACAGGGGGCTTCCTACAATGAGCAGTTCTTC. Its protein product is CSVETGQGASYNEQFF.

The V and J genes are TRBV2 and TRBJ1-1; 9 bases are a match to TRBD1. Trimming at V came to 4 bases and at J to 6 bases, leaving 3 bases not matched to a gene. Germline CDR1 and CDR2: SNHLY and FYNNEI. CDR3 size: 13 residues. The CDR3 bases are TGTGCCAGCAGTGGAACAGGGGGCTCTGAAGCTTTCTTT. Protein sequence: CASSGTGGSEAFF. The variable domain in full, completed from reference TRBV2 and TRBJ1-1, reads EPEVTQTPSHQVTQMGQEVILRCVPISNHLYFYWYRQILGQKVEFLVSFYNNEISEKSEIFDDQFSVERPDGSNFTLKIRSTKLEDSAMYFCASSGTGGSEAFFGQGTRLTVV.

This chain uses TRBV7-2 with TRBJ1-5, with no clear D. From germline, CDR1 is SGHTA and CDR2 FQGNSA. Between the trimmed V and J ends, which lost 5 bases and 6 bases, there was a span of 14 bases. The CDR3 is 14 amino acids. In DNA form, the CDR3 reads TGTGCCAGCAGCCCTGGACTATGGTCTCAGCCCCAGCATTTT. Protein: CASSPGLWSQPQHF.

This clone was recorded only once. The chain joins TRBV5-1 to TRBJ2-5, with 8 bases fitting TRBD1. Germline V gene data show CDR1 as SGHRS and CDR2 as YFSETQ. This CDR3 has 16 residues. Losses at the gene ends were 1 base for V and 1 base for J; bases not matched to a gene: 6. The CDR3 spells CASSLSQGAAQETQYF. CDR3 coding DNA: TGCGCCAGCAGCTTGTCCCAGGGGGCGGCCCAAGAGACCCAGTACTTC.

The chain employs TRBV5-1 and TRBJ2-5, with 7 bases fitting TRBD2. The CDR3 has 15 residues. Germline CDR1 reads SGHRS; CDR2 reads YFSETQ. The V gene end was trimmed by 4 bases and the J gene end by 2 bases; junction bases not matched to a gene: 8. The CDR3 loop is CASSIVGGRQETQYF. CDR3 DNA sequence: TGCGCCAGCAGCATAGTCGGGGGGAGACAAGAGACCCAGTACTTC.